The 31 T cell receptor beta chains in this list originate from one sample, sequenced in a study of cytomegalovirus exposure and HLA in healthy donors. In the PCR, 60 Vbeta and 13 Jbeta primers were used. Measured with immunoSEQ multiplex PCR; TCRdb has only the in-frame clones, and not every one. The sample lists about 130,000 clones; over 70% were seen once. Sample: PBMCs. All receptors come from a female donor in good health and CMV-seronegative.

This chain uses TRBV5-6 with TRBJ2-1; D remains unclear. V shed 0 bases and J shed 3 bases, with 4 bases lying between them. The CDR3 is 13 residues long. Germline CDR1 SGHDT, CDR2 YYEEEE. CDR3 DNA sequence: TGTGCCAGCAGCTTGGTACACTACAATGAGCAGTTCTTC. It yields the protein CASSLVHYNEQFF. Supplemented by reference TRBV5-6 and TRBJ2-1, the full variable domain reads DAGVTQSPTHLIKTRGQQVTLRCSPKSGHDTVSWYQQALGQGPQFIFQYYEEEERQRGNFPDRFSGHQFPNYSSELNVNALLLGDSALYLCASSLVHYNEQFFGPGTRLTVL.

The chain uses TRBV29-1 and TRBJ2-2; the D gene is possibly TRBD2 (5 bases). V was cut by 1 base and J by 2 bases, with 11 bases left in between. Germline V lookup: CDR1 SQVTM, CDR2 ANQGSEA. The CDR3 has 15 residues. The CDR3 region is CSVEVSEVNTGELFF. CDR3 sequence (DNA): TGCAGCGTTGAAGTTTCGGAGGTAAACACCGGGGAGCTGTTTTTT.

This rearrangement joins TRBV6-1 to TRBJ2-7; D might be TRBD2 (6 bases). The CDR3 runs 14 residues. Germline loops: CDR1 MNHNS, CDR2 SASEGT. The V gene lost 7 bases and the J gene lost 5 bases, with 18 bases spanning the gap. In nucleotides, the CDR3 is TGTGCCAGCATTACCCCCGGGGGAATCCACGAGCAGTACTTC. It yields the protein CASITPGGIHEQYF.

The genes are TRBV5-6 and TRBJ1-1, with D possibly TRBD1 on 5 matching bases. The CDR3 covers 15 residues. Germline V gene lookup returns CDR1 SGHDT and CDR2 YYEEEE. V was pared by 4 bases and J by 4 bases, with 17 bases between. The CDR3 here is CASSRPGGRSTEAFF. CDR3 nucleotide sequence: TGTGCCAGCAGCAGACCTGGGGGGAGGAGCACTGAAGCTTTCTTT.

In DNA form, the CDR3 reads TGCGCCAGCAGTGAGTCGACAGGGAAGGAGACCCAGTACTTC. It yields the protein CASSESTGKETQYF. The genes are TRBV10-1 and TRBJ2-5; 7 positions match TRBD1. The germline V gene encodes CDR1 WNHNN and CDR2 SYGVQD (reference sequence). CDR3 length: 14 residues. J gave up 5 bases and V 0 bases, and 3 bases lay outside the gene matches.

In this sample, this clone turned up a few times. The chain couples TRBV4-2 to TRBJ1-2; 11 bases map to TRBD1. Germline V CDR1 and CDR2: LGHNA, YNFKEQ. V shed 4 bases, J shed 3 bases, and the junction held 7 bases outside the gene matches. The CDR3 contains 16 residues. CDR3 protein: CASSRTGTGGDYGYTF. CDR3 DNA sequence: TGTGCCAGCAGCCGAACCGGGACAGGGGGGGACTATGGCTACACCTTC.

CDR3 sequence: CASSVYGSYNEQFF. Written as DNA, the CDR3 is TGTGCCAGCAGCGTCTACGGCTCCTACAATGAGCAGTTCTTC. The J gene is TRBJ2-1, the V gene TRBV14; D not resolved. Germline CDR1 reads SGHDN; CDR2 reads FVKESK. The V and J ends lost 5 bases and 0 bases respectively, with 8 bases between them. This CDR3 comprises 14 residues.

This clone was observed a handful of times. This chain connects TRBV2 to TRBJ2-1, with 8 nucleotides matching TRBD2. J lost 3 bases, V lost 2 bases, and 21 bases had no gene match. CDR3 length equals 21 residues. Germline values: CDR1 SNHLY, CDR2 FYNNEI. In DNA form, the CDR3 reads TGTGCCAGCAGTGAACCGAGAGGGCTAGCGGGCTTAAAGCGGGGCTACAATGAGCAGTTCTTC. This codes for CASSEPRGLAGLKRGYNEQFF.

Regarding this clone: The sample contains more than one DNA sequence encoding this CDR3. The chain combines TRBV4-2 with TRBJ2-7; 8 bases map to TRBD2. V gave up 3 bases and J gave up 2 bases; unmatched junction bases: 3. Germline values: CDR1 LGHNA, CDR2 YNFKEQ. The length of the CDR3 is 14 residues. CDR3 sequence (DNA): TGTGCCAGCAGCCAGGCCGGGGGGGCCTACGAGCAGTACTTC. Translation: CASSQAGGAYEQYF.

This rearrangement joins TRBV15 to TRBJ2-1; 15 positions agree with TRBD2. The CDR3 consists of 16 residues. With V trimmed by 6 bases and J by 8 bases, 8 bases remained unmatched. The germline gives CDR1 LNHNV, CDR2 YYDKDF (reference sequence). Written as DNA, the CDR3 is TGTGCCACCAGTACTGGACTAGCGGGAGGGCGGGATGAGCAGTTCTTC. It is translated as CATSTGLAGGRDEQFF.

This clone was seen once. V usage is TRBV27 and J usage is TRBJ1-6; D might be TRBD1 (6 bases). Germline V gives CDR1 MNHEY, CDR2 SMNVEV (reference sequence). The CDR3 has 19 residues. V was shortened by 5 bases and J by 5 bases, with 25 bases between the two germline ends. The chain's CDR3 is CASSPARRGRDPNNSPLHF. Here the CDR3 DNA reads TGTGCCAGCAGTCCCGCTCGGAGGGGGAGGGATCCCAATAATTCACCCCTCCACTTT.

The rearrangement uses TRBV9 and TRBJ2-5; 9 nucleotides match TRBD1. TRBJ2-7 explains the end of the DNA better; the J call may be wrong. CDR3 length: 14 residues. The germline gives CDR1 SGDLS, CDR2 YYNGEE. CDR3 amino acids: CASTPGTGWSEQYF. CDR3 nucleotides: TGTGCCAGCACCCCGGGGACAGGGTGGTCCGAGCAGTACTTC.

The chain has TRBV10-3 and TRBJ2-5; D is possibly TRBD2 (6 bases). Germline CDR1 ENHRY, CDR2 SYGVKD. V was trimmed by 0 bases and J by 7 bases, leaving 15 bases between them. This CDR3 spans 15 amino acids. The CDR3 here is CAISESGGAGGTQYF. CDR3 nucleotide sequence: TGTGCCATCAGTGAGTCGGGCGGGGCCGGGGGGACCCAGTACTTC.

V is TRBV5-1 and J is TRBJ1-1, with D tentatively TRBD1 (6 bases). Looked up from germline, CDR1 is SGHRS and CDR2 is YFSETQ. The germline V and J ends were trimmed by 3 bases and 8 bases, with 20 bases remaining between them. This CDR3 is 15 amino acids long. CDR3 sequence: CASSSRGGVGGEAFF. The CDR3 coding sequence is TGCGCCAGCAGCTCGCGTGGGGGGGTGGGGGGCGAAGCTTTCTTT.

This clone was counted only a few times. The chain links TRBV11-2 to TRBJ2-7; weak D call: TRBD2 (6 bases). The CDR3 has 12 amino acids. Trimming left V 2 bases short and J 6 bases short, with 8 bases between. Germline CDR1 and CDR2: SGHAT and FQNNGV. CDR3 region: CASSLSGGEQYF. CDR3 sequence (DNA): TGTGCCAGCAGCTTATCCGGGGGCGAGCAGTACTTC.

The CDR3 nucleotides are TGCGCCAGCAGCTTTGACAGGGGAAGGGGAACAGATACGCAGTATTTT. Translating it yields CASSFDRGRGTDTQYF. This chain connects TRBV5-1 to TRBJ2-3, with 8 bases identical to TRBD1. The CDR3 runs to 16 residues. J was trimmed by 3 bases and V by 2 bases; bases with no gene match: 8. From germline, CDR1 is SGHRS and CDR2 YFSETQ.

This chain joins TRBV15 and TRBJ2-1; a weak D match, TRBD1 (5 bases). Germline V gives CDR1 LNHNV, CDR2 YYDKDF (reference sequence). CDR3 length equals 16 residues. V lost 5 bases, J lost 0 bases, and 14 bases lay in between. CDR3 residues: CATSSGLTRSYNEQFF. The CDR3, as DNA: TGTGCCACCAGCTCAGGGTTGACGCGCTCCTACAATGAGCAGTTCTTC.

The V and J genes are TRBV11-2 and TRBJ1-2; 7 bases fit TRBD1. This CDR3 contains 15 residues. The junction had 8 bases not matched to a gene; V was cut back by 5 bases and J by 2 bases. Germline-derived CDR1 and CDR2 are SGHAT and FQNNGV. DNA for the CDR3: TGTGCCAGCAGCCGCACCGCCAGGGGGAACTATGGCTACACCTTC. Translating it yields CASSRTARGNYGYTF. Looking up the rest from reference TRBV11-2 and TRBJ1-2 gives the full variable domain: EAGVAQSPRYKIIEKRQSVAFWCNPISGHATLYWYQQILGQGPKLLIQFQNNGVVDDSQLPKDRFSAERLKGVDSTLKIQPAKLEDSAVYLCASSRTARGNYGYTFGSGTRLTVV.

The chain uses TRBV5-4 and TRBJ2-5; 8 bases are a match to TRBD1. J gave up 6 bases and V 0 bases, and 10 bases lay outside the gene matches. CDR1 is SGHNT and CDR2 is YYREEE in the germline V gene (reference sequence). This CDR3 contains 16 residues. The CDR3 DNA reads TGTGCCAGCAGCTTGGCCGGACAGGGCATAGGTCAGACCCAGTACTTC. As protein: CASSLAGQGIGQTQYF.

J is TRBJ1-1 and V is TRBV5-1, with D possibly matching TRBD1 (6 bases). The CDR3 is 14 amino acids. The germline V and J ends were trimmed by 3 bases and 1 base, with 10 bases remaining between them. Germline values: CDR1 SGHRS, CDR2 YFSETQ. The CDR3 spells CASSSGDPNTEAFF. The DNA for the CDR3 is TGCGCCAGCAGCTCAGGGGACCCGAACACTGAAGCTTTCTTT.

In the case of this clone: This CDR3 is also generated by other DNA sequences in the sample. The J gene is TRBJ2-3, the V gene TRBV5-1; 11 bases are a match to TRBD1. This CDR3 spans 17 amino acids. Germline CDR1 is SGHRS and CDR2 is YFSETQ. Germline trimming cut 5 bases from V and 4 bases from J; bases unmatched to any gene: 12. CDR3 in DNA: TGCGCCAGCAGGCGGCAGGGCCGGGACAGGGGGGCAGATACGCAGTATTTT. Amino acids: CASRRQGRDRGADTQYF.

V is TRBV6-5 and J is TRBJ2-2; 7 bases align to TRBD1. The CDR3 is 16 amino acids. Germline V gene sequence: CDR1 MNHEY, CDR2 SVGAGI. V lost 2 bases and J lost 5; bases outside the gene matches: 8. CDR3 region: CASSYPGGLLTGELFF. CDR3 DNA sequence: TGTGCCAGCAGTTACCCAGGGGGTCTATTGACCGGGGAGCTGTTTTTT.

CDR3 bases: TGTGCCAGCAGTGAAGTGGTTAGCTCCTACGAGCAGTACTTC. Protein sequence: CASSEVVSSYEQYF. The genes are TRBV6-1 and TRBJ2-5; D ambiguous. The DNA end lines up better with TRBJ2-7; the J call may be wrong. The CDR3 spans 14 residues. Germline V gene sequence: CDR1 MNHNS, CDR2 SASEGT.

This chain links TRBV28 with TRBJ1-2, with a possible D match to TRBD1 (6 bases). V dropped 6 bases and J dropped 7 bases, with 24 bases sitting between them. Germline CDR1 MDHEN, CDR2 SYDVKM. The CDR3 runs 16 residues. Here the CDR3 DNA reads TGTGCCAGCAGCCCCCCGGGTGGGGAGGGGACATTTGGCTACACCTTC. Its protein product is CASSPPGGEGTFGYTF.

This clone was seen only a few times. This chain connects TRBV25-1 to TRBJ2-7; 8 bases line up with TRBD1. After removal of 1 base from V and 5 bases from J, the junction contained 13 bases not matched to a gene. Germline V CDR1 and CDR2: MGHDK, SYGVNS. The CDR3 has 17 residues. In DNA, the CDR3 is TGTGCCAGCAGTGAATGGTTTTTAGGGCAGGGGGCCAACGAGCAGTACTTC. Its protein is CASSEWFLGQGANEQYF.

This chain connects TRBV6-4 to TRBJ2-3; possible D gene TRBD2, 6 bases. The V gene's germline CDR1 is MRHNA and CDR2 SNTAGT. This CDR3 has 14 amino acids. V shed 6 bases and J shed 2 bases, with 12 bases lying between them. The CDR3 DNA is TGTGCCAGCAGCCCCGGGGGATACACAGATACGCAGTATTTT. This translates into CASSPGGYTDTQYF.

The table lists this clone with a few counts. The CDR3 DNA follows: TGTGCCAGCAGTCCTGGGACAGCGCCGGCTTTCTTT. This encodes CASSPGTAPAFF. This rearrangement joins TRBV27 to TRBJ1-1, with 7 bases matching TRBD1. Trimming cost V 5 bases and J 11 bases; bases outside gene matches: 8. The germline V gene encodes CDR1 MNHEY and CDR2 SMNVEV (reference sequence). This CDR3 is 12 amino acids long.

This clone has just a few counts. The sample carries other DNA sequences with the same CDR3. The V and J genes are TRBV19 and TRBJ2-7; weak D call: TRBD1 (5 bases). V lost 3 bases, J lost 3 bases, and 9 bases lay in between. The CDR3 has 13 residues. Germline loops: CDR1 LNHDA, CDR2 SQIVND (reference sequence). The CDR3 DNA is TGTGCCAGTAGTATTAGGGGATTCTACGAGCAGTACTTC. The encoded protein is CASSIRGFYEQYF.

With regard to this clone: Other DNA sequences in this sample translate to the same CDR3. V usage is TRBV5-1 and J usage is TRBJ2-5; 7 bases match TRBD2. The junction had 1 base not matched to a gene; V was cut back by 3 bases and J by 5 bases. The CDR3 is made up of 12 amino acids. Looked up from germline, CDR1 is SGHRS and CDR2 is YFSETQ. The CDR3 bases are TGCGCCAGCAGCTGGGGGGGGGAGACCCAGTACTTC. This sequence encodes CASSWGGETQYF.

The rearrangement joins TRBV18 to TRBJ2-7, with 7 bases fitting TRBD1. The germline CDR1 and CDR2 sequences are KGHSH and LQKENI. The ends lost 4 bases at V and 4 bases at J; junction bases unmatched: 16. The CDR3 has 17 residues. The CDR3 DNA follows: TGTGCCAGCTCACTACAGGGGTTGGATAGGGTAAAATACGAGCAGTACTTC. Amino acids: CASSLQGLDRVKYEQYF.

The chain is built from TRBV18 and TRBJ2-5; 8 bases line up with TRBD2. CDR1 and CDR2 (germline): KGHSH, LQKENI. Unmatched junction bases numbered 9, after V lost 3 bases and J lost 3 bases. This CDR3 region has 16 residues. CDR3 sequence: CASSPLRGGGKETQYF. The CDR3 DNA reads TGTGCCAGCTCACCGCTTAGAGGCGGGGGGAAAGAGACCCAGTACTTC.